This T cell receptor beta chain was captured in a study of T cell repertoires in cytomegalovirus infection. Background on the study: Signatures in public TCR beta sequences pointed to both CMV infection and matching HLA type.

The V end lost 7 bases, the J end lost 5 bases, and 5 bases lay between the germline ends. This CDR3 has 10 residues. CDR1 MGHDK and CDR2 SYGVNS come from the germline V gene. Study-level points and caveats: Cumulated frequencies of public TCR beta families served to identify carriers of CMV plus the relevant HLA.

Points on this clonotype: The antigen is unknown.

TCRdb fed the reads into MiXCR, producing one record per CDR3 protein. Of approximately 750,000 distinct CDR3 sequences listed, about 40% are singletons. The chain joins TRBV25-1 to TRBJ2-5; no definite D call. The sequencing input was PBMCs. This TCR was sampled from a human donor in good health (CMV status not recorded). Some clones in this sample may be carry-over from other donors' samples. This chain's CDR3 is CASMDETQYF. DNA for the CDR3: TGTGCCAGCATGGACGAGACCCAGTACTTC.